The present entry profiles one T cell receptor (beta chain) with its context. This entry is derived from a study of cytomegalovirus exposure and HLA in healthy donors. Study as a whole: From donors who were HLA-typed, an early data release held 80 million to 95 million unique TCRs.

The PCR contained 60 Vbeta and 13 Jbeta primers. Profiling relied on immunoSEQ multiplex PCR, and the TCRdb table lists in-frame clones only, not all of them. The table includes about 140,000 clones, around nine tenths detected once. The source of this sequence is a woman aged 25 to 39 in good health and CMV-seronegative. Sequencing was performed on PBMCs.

CDR3 amino acids: CASILTSGPYNEQFF. The CDR3 nucleotides are TGTGCCAGCATCCTAACTAGCGGGCCATACAATGAGCAGTTCTTC. The V and J genes are TRBV6-1 and TRBJ2-1, with 9 positions matching TRBD2. V trimming: 7 bases; J trimming: 4 bases; junction bases outside the gene matches: 8. The CDR3 contains 15 residues. Germline loops: CDR1 MNHNS, CDR2 SASEGT.